This entry lists 2 T cell receptor beta chains sequenced from one sample in a study of cytomegalovirus exposure and HLA in healthy donors (dated by TCRdb to the late 2010s). Libraries were made using the immunoSEQ multiplex PCR assay. For the multiplex PCR, a mixture combining 60 forward primers for TCR Vbeta segments and 13 reverse primers for TCR Jbeta segments was used. TCRdb carries this immuneACCESS record with in-frame sequences only. Its versions omit some clonotypes, under half of them owing to an unresolved V gene in the studies checked, with the rest unexplained. The sample records more than 90,000 clones, roughly 70% of which are singletons. The ten largest clones represent 2.5% to 3% of the sample. Sequenced input: PBMCs. These receptor sequences come from a man aged 50 to 60 in good health and CMV-seronegative.

This clone was recorded once. V is TRBV5-1 and J is TRBJ2-4, with a tentative D call TRBD1 (5 bases). The V end was cut by 5 bases, the J end by 2 bases, with 14 bases between. The CDR3 is made up of 15 amino acids. Germline V gene data show CDR1 as SGHRS and CDR2 as YFSETQ. The CDR3 is CASREWGGPKNIQYF. The CDR3 DNA is TGCGCCAGCAGGGAATGGGGCGGTCCCAAAAACATTCAGTACTTC.

This clone came up a few times. V and J are TRBV6-4 and TRBJ2-6; TRBD2 matches 11 bases. The CDR3 spans 20 residues. CDR1 MRHNA and CDR2 SNTAGT come from the germline V gene. The V and J ends lost 8 bases and 0 bases, in that order; junction bases with no gene match: 15. CDR3 nucleotide sequence: TGTGCCAGCCTATCTTTAGCGGGAGGGAGCCCGGCCTCTGGGGCCAACGTCCTGACTTTC. This gives the protein CASLSLAGGSPASGANVLTF.